Listed here are 8 T cell receptor beta chains from one sample, sequenced in a study of CXCR3-negative and CXCR3-positive naive CD8 T cells. The study's findings and limits: Relative to CXCR3-negative naive cells, CXCR3-positive naive cells had more hydrophobic TRB CDR3s.

The TRB libraries of cDNA were built by UMI-labeled 5' RACE. TCRdb re-called the 5' RACE reads and catalogs CDR3 proteins one per entry, DNA excluded. The sample spans more than 100,000 distinct CDR3 sequences; the ten largest clones claim 0.41%. These receptors' antigens are unknown. Input material: naive CXCR3+ CD8+ T cells from blood. Regarding subset: CD45RO-CCR7+CD27+CD95- naive CD8+ T cells expressing CXCR3 (TNR3+). The source of these receptors is a human donor in good health. Some clones in this sample may be carry-over from other donors' samples.

The V call is TRBV5-1, the J call TRBJ2-7. Looked up from germline, CDR1 is SGHRS and CDR2 is YFSETQ. There are 14 residues in the CDR3. CDR3 residues: CASKLIGTTYEQYF.

The CDR3 loop reads CASSQDSPSPQYYEQYF. The chain links TRBV4-2 to TRBJ2-7; TCRdb's D call of TRBD1 is untestable without DNA. The germline V gene encodes CDR1 LGHNA and CDR2 YNFKEQ. This CDR3 contains 17 residues.

The chain employs TRBV11-2 and TRBJ2-2. In germline, CDR1 is SGHAT, CDR2 FQNNGV. This CDR3 is 14 amino acids long. The CDR3: CASSLEENTGELFF.

The chain carries TRBV20-1 and TRBJ2-7; checking the TCRdb D call of TRBD2 is not possible without DNA. The CDR3 spans 11 residues. The germline gives CDR1 DFQATT, CDR2 SNEGSKA (reference sequence). The CDR3 sequence is CSAAPLAGIVF.

The gene calls are TRBV7-2 and TRBJ2-5. Germline CDR1 SGHTA, CDR2 FQGNSA. This CDR3 spans 17 amino acids. Here the CDR3 reads CASSSPVAPTIQETQYF. Drawing the rest from reference TRBV7-2 and TRBJ2-5, the complete variable domain is GAGVSQSPSNKVTEKGKDVELRCDPISGHTALYWYRQSLGQGLEFLIYFQGNSAPDKSGLPSDRFSAERTGGSVSTLTIQRTQQEDSAVYLCASSSPVAPTIQETQYFGPGTRLLVL.

The chain couples TRBV7-9 to TRBJ2-5; lacking DNA, the TRBD2 call made by TCRdb goes unchecked. CDR3 length: 16 amino acids. Germline loops: CDR1 SEHNR, CDR2 FQNEAQ (reference sequence). This CDR3 is CASSSTSGGLQETQYF.

The J gene is TRBJ2-1, the V gene TRBV28; TCRdb lists TRBD2, though no DNA is available to test this call. CDR1 is MDHEN and CDR2 is SYDVKM in the germline V gene. The CDR3 is 15 amino acids. CDR3 residues: CASSFSAGRYNEQFF. Based on the CDR3 plus reference TRBV28 and TRBJ2-1, the full variable domain is DVKVTQSSRYLVKRTGEKVFLECVQDMDHENMFWYRQDPGLGLRLIYFSYDVKMKEKGDIPEGYSVSREKKERFSLILESASTNQTSMYLCASSFSAGRYNEQFFGPGTRLTVL.

V gene TRBV3-1 combines with J gene TRBJ2-7. Germline CDR1 reads LGHDT; CDR2 reads YNNKEL (reference sequence). This CDR3 has 15 amino acids. The CDR3 loop is CASSQDMRPIYEQYF.